Following are 17 T cell receptor beta chains from one sample sequenced in a study of T cells in Graves' hyperthyroidism and ophthalmopathy. Amplified TCR beta CDR3 regions came from RNA transcripts. When the TCR CDR3 underwent first-round RT-PCR, the HTBI primer set was used. TCRdb itself ran the multiplex PCR reads through MiXCR, one entry per CDR3 protein. This table has under 350,000 distinct CDR3 sequences, about 18% appearing once. Sequencing was done on a sample of blood. Receptors originate from a woman aged 50 to 65 with Graves' hyperthyroidism.

J is TRBJ2-7 and V is TRBV20-1; D gene ambiguous. Germline-derived CDR1 and CDR2 are DFQATT and SNEGSKA (reference sequence). The CDR3 totals 13 residues. Trimming took off 1 base at V and 2 bases at J, with 9 bases between the two ends. This chain's CDR3 is CSARGSVTYEQYF. DNA of the CDR3: TGCAGTGCTAGAGGTAGTGTAACCTACGAGCAGTACTTC.

This clonotype was counted between two and nine times. The rearrangement joins TRBV4-1 to TRBJ2-7; no clear D gene. Deletions cut 0 bases from V and 5 bases from J, with 8 bases between. Germline V gives CDR1 MGHRA, CDR2 YSYEKL. The CDR3 contains 13 residues. CDR3 amino acids: CASSQDGVDEQYF. The CDR3 DNA is TGCGCCAGCAGCCAAGATGGGGTCGACGAGCAGTACTTC.

This clonotype appeared once. The chain employs TRBV5-1 and TRBJ2-3, with D perhaps TRBD2 (6 bases). Germline-derived CDR1 and CDR2 are SGHRS and YFSETQ. The CDR3 consists of 14 residues. Trimming removed 4 bases from V and 0 bases from J, with 9 bases in between. This CDR3 is CASSPGESTDTQYF. CDR3 coding DNA: TGCGCCAGCAGCCCGGGGGAGAGCACAGATACGCAGTATTTT.

This clonotype was counted between two and nine times. The chain has TRBV5-1 and TRBJ1-1, with D possibly TRBD1 on 5 matching bases. CDR3 length equals 15 residues. Trimming took off 0 bases at V and 2 bases at J, with 11 bases between the two ends. Germline V gene data show CDR1 as SGHRS and CDR2 as YFSETQ. The CDR3 here is CASSLEGHRNTEAFF. The CDR3 DNA reads TGCGCCAGCAGCTTGGAAGGACACAGAAACACTGAAGCTTTCTTT.

As regards this clonotype: A much more abundant neighbour one base away suggests this may be a read error. The CDR3 does not end in the conserved phenylalanine or tryptophan, so this is likely a read error. The CDR3 DNA sequence: TGTGCCAGCAGCTTAGCGGGGGCGCGGGTTGAGACCCAGTACGTC. Amino acids: CASSLAGARVETQYV. The chain recombines TRBV11-2 with TRBJ2-5, with D perhaps matching TRBD1 or TRBD2 (6 bases each). Trimming took off 1 base at V and 5 bases at J, with 14 bases between the two ends. The germline gives CDR1 SGHAT, CDR2 FQNNGV. This CDR3 region has 15 residues.

This clonotype was recorded at least ten times. The rearrangement uses TRBV30 and TRBJ2-1; 11 nucleotides agree with TRBD2. Trimming removed 3 bases from V and 0 bases from J; junction bases left unmatched: 4. Germline values: CDR1 GTSNPN, CDR2 SVGIG (reference sequence). CDR3 length: 16 amino acids. CDR3 in DNA: TGTGCCTGGAGCGCTAGCGGGGGGAGCTCCTACAATGAGCAGTTCTTC. As protein: CAWSASGGSSYNEQFF.

J is TRBJ2-7 and V is TRBV20-1; a possible D gene is TRBD2 (6 bases). With 6 bases removed from V and 0 bases from J, the gap between germline ends came to 9 bases. CDR1 is DFQATT, CDR2 SNEGSKA, per germline (reference sequence). The CDR3 loop spans 12 amino acids. The CDR3 region is CSAEGNSYEQYF. The CDR3 DNA reads as TGCAGTGCGGAGGGGAACTCCTACGAGCAGTACTTC.

The chain couples TRBV6-6 to TRBJ2-1; possibly TRBD1 for D (5 bases). The CDR3 spans 14 residues. V was pared by 2 bases and J by 6 bases, with 11 bases between. Germline V gene data show CDR1 as MNHNY and CDR2 as SVGAGI (reference sequence). The CDR3 loop reads CASSYRSGFNEQFF. In DNA, the CDR3 is TGTGCCAGCAGTTACCGATCAGGGTTCAATGAGCAGTTCTTC.

Ten or more counts support this clonotype. The chain is built from TRBV5-1 and TRBJ2-3, with 16 bases that match TRBD2. V lost 4 bases to trimming and J lost 6 bases; unmatched junction nucleotides: 5. Germline V lookup: CDR1 SGHRS, CDR2 YFSETQ. The CDR3 is made up of 16 amino acids. The CDR3, as DNA: TGCGCCAGCAGCCCTGGGACTAGCGGGGGGGCGGATACGCAGTATTTT. Protein product: CASSPGTSGGADTQYF. Using reference TRBV5-1 and TRBJ2-3 for the parts outside the CDR3, the full variable domain is KAGVTQTPRYLIKTRGQQVTLSCSPISGHRSVSWYQQTPGQGLQFLFEYFSETQRNKGNFPGRFSGRQFSNSRSEMNVSTLELGDSALYLCASSPGTSGGADTQYFGPGTRLTVL.

This chain joins TRBV20-1 and TRBJ1-2; D possibly corresponds to TRBD1 (5 bases). The length of the CDR3 is 14 residues. Germline V gene lookup returns CDR1 DFQATT and CDR2 SNEGSKA (reference sequence). The ends were cut back, 0 bases at V and 2 bases at J, with 10 bases in the middle. The CDR3 spells CSARDQAGNYGYTF. The CDR3 coding sequence is TGCAGTGCTAGAGATCAGGCAGGGAACTATGGCTACACCTTC.

V usage is TRBV3-1 and J usage is TRBJ2-2, with TRBD1 matching over 7 bases. CDR1 LGHDT and CDR2 YNNKEL come from the germline V gene (reference sequence). The trim removed 6 bases at V and 1 base at J, leaving 8 bases unmatched. The CDR3 sequence is 16 residues long. In DNA form, the CDR3 reads TGTGCCAGCAGTTACCGGACAGGCCAGAACACCGGGGAGCTGTTTTTT. Translated: CASSYRTGQNTGELFF.

The V and J genes are TRBV5-6 and TRBJ2-1, with 13 bases matching TRBD2. The germline CDR1 and CDR2 sequences are SGHDT and YYEEEE. This CDR3 contains 14 residues. With 2 bases clipped from V and 14 bases from J, the junction kept 7 bases outside the gene matches. CDR3: CASSFSTGTSGKFF. The CDR3 DNA is TGTGCCAGCAGCTTCTCGACGGGGACTAGCGGGAAGTTCTTC.

Note on this clonotype: Just one base apart from a much larger clone, this may be a read error. V usage is TRBV5-1 and J usage is TRBJ2-1; TRBD2 agrees at 7 bases. Germline V lookup: CDR1 SGHRS, CDR2 YFSETQ. The CDR3 extends over 15 amino acids. CDR3 nucleotides: TGCGCCAGCACCCCGGGACTATCCGACATGGATGAGCAGCTCTTC. Its translation: CASTPGLSDMDEQLF.

This clonotype has only a few counts. The rearrangement uses TRBV9 and TRBJ2-3; TRBD1 matches at 9 bases. V shed 5 bases and J 4 bases; nucleotides not matched to a gene: 14. The CDR3 sequence is 17 residues long. The germline gives CDR1 SGDLS, CDR2 YYNGEE. The CDR3 loop is CASSRNPGQGTPDTQYF. In DNA, the CDR3 is TGTGCCAGCAGTCGTAATCCGGGACAGGGAACCCCAGATACGCAGTATTTT.

Many counts were recorded for this clonotype. The rearrangement uses TRBV12-3 or TRBV12-4 and TRBJ2-1; D uncertain. The CDR3 is 14 residues long. The germline V and J ends were trimmed by 6 bases and 12 bases, with 21 bases remaining between them. The CDR3: CASRLGLGTVGQFF. CDR3 in DNA: TGTGCCAGCAGGCTGGGTCTCGGAACCGTGGGGCAGTTCTTC.

This CDR3 reads CASSYRDSSLTDTQYF. CDR3 bases: TGCGCCAGCAGCTACCGGGACTCCTCGTTGACAGATACGCAGTATTTT. The V call is TRBV5-1, the J call TRBJ2-3; possibly TRBD2 for D (6 bases). Trimming stripped 3 bases from V and 3 bases from J, with 17 bases between. The length of the CDR3 is 16 residues. The germline gives CDR1 SGHRS, CDR2 YFSETQ. Looking up the rest from reference TRBV5-1 and TRBJ2-3 gives the full variable domain: KAGVTQTPRYLIKTRGQQVTLSCSPISGHRSVSWYQQTPGQGLQFLFEYFSETQRNKGNFPGRFSGRQFSNSRSEMNVSTLELGDSALYLCASSYRDSSLTDTQYFGPGTRLTVL.

This clonotype has a handful of counts. This may be a read error: a much more frequent sequence differs by one nucleotide. The CDR3 does not close with the conserved phenylalanine or tryptophan, likely indicating a read error. The chain combines TRBV12-3 or TRBV12-4 with TRBJ1-1; no clear D gene. V lost 5 bases to trimming and J lost 0 bases, with 13 bases between them. The CDR3 extends over 15 amino acids. CDR3 DNA: TGTGCCAGCAGTCCGAATAGGTATATGAACACTGAAGCTTTCATT. Encoded protein: CASSPNRYMNTEAFI.